This paragraph reports one T cell receptor (beta chain). Its target is not known. This entry comes from a study of monozygotic twins with inflammatory bowel disease. Study findings and constraints: With inverse Simpson as the measure, TCRbeta diversity was lower in IBD patients than in healthy co-twins.

CDR1 and CDR2 (germline): MNHEY, SMNVEV (reference sequence). CDR3 length equals 14 residues. TCRdb reprocessed the 5' RACE reads; each CDR3 protein has one entry and no DNA is given. The listing records 150,000 to 200,000 distinct CDR3 sequences. Whole blood, unsorted for T cells, was the source of total RNA. V usage is TRBV27 and J usage is TRBJ2-2; the D call from TCRdb, TRBD1, cannot be confirmed without DNA. Sequencing was done on a sample of blood. The clonotype was recovered from a human donor with ulcerative colitis or Crohn's disease, or a healthy co-twin of an affected twin (not recorded which). The CDR3 sequence: CASSLSGQPWELFF.